A selection of T cell receptor beta chains follows, all from one sample in a study of a mutant IDH1 vaccine in newly diagnosed glioma. Their cognate antigens are unknown. Generated by immunoSEQ multiplex PCR, the TCRdb table keeps only in-frame clones and is missing some. This sample has approximately 43,000 clones, with around 89% found just once. The specimen was PBMCs, collected from a glioma patient whose treatment included an IDH1 peptide vaccine. Receptor source: a man in his forties with glioma. CDR3s include the opening cysteine and the closing phenylalanine or tryptophan. The order of the fields is J gene, D gene, V gene, clone size, CDR3 protein, CDR3 DNA. A D gene is named only where the DNA matches it firmly. A row's size may be missing; if present it is once, few, many or a size class.

J gene: TRBJ1-2; D gene: NA; V gene: TRBV5-4; clone size: once; CDR3 protein: CASSLGGGTNYGYTF; CDR3 DNA: TGTGCCAGCAGCTTGGGTGGAGGGACTAACTATGGCTACACCTTC
J gene: TRBJ2-3; D gene: NA; V gene: TRBV5-4; clone size: NA; CDR3 protein: CASSFSGPDTQYF; CDR3 DNA: TGTGCCAGCAGCTTCTCAGGCCCGGATACGCAGTATTTT
J gene: TRBJ2-2; D gene: NA; V gene: TRBV7-2; clone size: few; CDR3 protein: CASSSDYTGELFF; CDR3 DNA: TGTGCCAGCAGCTCGGACTACACCGGGGAGCTGTTTTTT
J gene: TRBJ2-3; D gene: NA; V gene: TRBV4-2; clone size: NA; CDR3 protein: CASSQGLEGAVDTQYF; CDR3 DNA: TGTGCCAGCAGCCAAGGGCTAGAAGGTGCGGTAGATACGCAGTATTTT
J gene: TRBJ1-1; D gene: TRBD1; V gene: TRBV29-1; clone size: NA; CDR3 protein: CSVESYRGDEAFF; CDR3 DNA: TGCAGCGTTGAAAGTTACAGGGGTGATGAAGCTTTCTTT
J gene: TRBJ1-1; D gene: NA; V gene: TRBV19; clone size: NA; CDR3 protein: CASSIGSEAFF; CDR3 DNA: TGTGCCAGTAGTATAGGCAGTGAAGCTTTCTTT
J gene: TRBJ2-4; D gene: NA; V gene: TRBV9; clone size: NA; CDR3 protein: CASSAGGVGVPKNIQYF; CDR3 DNA: TGTGCCAGCAGCGCGGGGGGCGTAGGGGTACCCAAAAACATTCAGTACTTC
J gene: TRBJ1-2; D gene: NA; V gene: TRBV4-1; clone size: NA; CDR3 protein: CASSHGTGSGYGYTF; CDR3 DNA: TGCGCCAGCAGCCACGGGACGGGGTCTGGGTATGGCTACACCTTC
J gene: TRBJ1-1; D gene: TRBD1; V gene: TRBV13; clone size: NA; CDR3 protein: CASSAITLWTGVNTEAFF; CDR3 DNA: TGTGCCAGCAGCGCAATCACCCTATGGACAGGAGTAAACACTGAAGCTTTCTTT
J gene: TRBJ2-3; D gene: TRBD2; V gene: TRBV18; clone size: NA; CDR3 protein: CASSPRPSGGPSTDTQYF; CDR3 DNA: TGTGCCAGCTCACCACGGCCTAGCGGGGGGCCTAGCACAGATACGCAGTATTTT
J gene: TRBJ2-7; D gene: TRBD1; V gene: TRBV7-8; clone size: few; CDR3 protein: CASRQGARGGSYEQYF; CDR3 DNA: TGTGCCAGCCGACAGGGGGCGCGGGGAGGGTCCTACGAGCAGTACTTC
J gene: TRBJ1-1; D gene: TRBD1; V gene: TRBV27; clone size: NA; CDR3 protein: CASSTWDRGKAFF; CDR3 DNA: TGTGCCAGCAGTACCTGGGACAGGGGTAAGGCTTTCTTT
J gene: TRBJ2-1; D gene: NA; V gene: TRBV5-6; clone size: NA; CDR3 protein: CASSLGPIPNNEQFF; CDR3 DNA: TGTGCCAGCAGCTTGGGCCCCATTCCCAACAATGAGCAGTTCTTC
J gene: TRBJ1-2; D gene: NA; V gene: TRBV10-3; clone size: NA; CDR3 protein: CAIREGSGNYGYTF; CDR3 DNA: TGTGCCATCAGAGAAGGTTCCGGCAACTATGGCTACACCTTC
J gene: TRBJ2-2; D gene: TRBD1; V gene: TRBV6-4; clone size: NA; CDR3 protein: CASSGGQGRTGELFF; CDR3 DNA: TGTGCCAGCAGTGGGGGACAGGGAAGGACCGGGGAGCTGTTTTTT
J gene: TRBJ2-7; D gene: TRBD1; V gene: TRBV7-9; clone size: NA; CDR3 protein: CASSFTGTGALSEQYF; CDR3 DNA: TGTGCCAGCAGCTTTACCGGGACAGGGGCCCTGTCCGAGCAGTACTTC
J gene: TRBJ2-2; D gene: NA; V gene: TRBV5-1; clone size: NA; CDR3 protein: CASSWGVNTGELFF; CDR3 DNA: TGCGCCAGCAGTTGGGGGGTAAACACCGGGGAGCTGTTTTTT
J gene: TRBJ2-4; D gene: NA; V gene: TRBV5-4; clone size: once; CDR3 protein: CASSPREGIAKNIQYF; CDR3 DNA: TGTGCCAGCAGCCCTAGGGAAGGCATAGCCAAAAACATTCAGTACTTC
J gene: TRBJ2-7; D gene: NA; V gene: TRBV9; clone size: NA; CDR3 protein: CASSPSGGLYEQYF; CDR3 DNA: TGTGCCAGCAGCCCCTCTGGGGGGCTCTACGAGCAGTACTTC
J gene: TRBJ2-7; D gene: TRBD2; V gene: TRBV7-2; clone size: NA; CDR3 protein: CASSSGLAGTYEQYF; CDR3 DNA: TGTGCCAGCAGCTCCGGACTAGCGGGAACCTACGAGCAGTACTTC
J gene: TRBJ1-5; D gene: NA; V gene: TRBV10-1; clone size: NA; CDR3 protein: CASSDEAEGSNRAWCGQPQHF; CDR3 DNA: TGCGCCAGCAGTGACGAGGCGGAGGGGAGTAACAGGGCTTGGTGCGGGCAGCCCCAGCATTTT
J gene: TRBJ2-1; D gene: NA; V gene: TRBV29-1; clone size: NA; CDR3 protein: CSVDEAFQLYNEQFF; CDR3 DNA: TGCAGCGTCGATGAAGCGTTCCAGCTCTACAATGAGCAGTTCTTC
J gene: TRBJ1-2; D gene: NA; V gene: TRBV28; clone size: NA; CDR3 protein: CASSSDRYGYTF; CDR3 DNA: TGTGCCAGCAGTTCCGACAGGTACGGCTACACCTTC
J gene: TRBJ1-5; D gene: NA; V gene: TRBV6-6; clone size: NA; CDR3 protein: CASSYGRGEGQPQHF; CDR3 DNA: TGTGCCAGCAGTTACGGGCGGGGCGAGGGTCAGCCCCAGCATTTT
J gene: TRBJ1-1; D gene: NA; V gene: TRBV4-1; clone size: NA; CDR3 protein: CASSQDWRGTEAFF; CDR3 DNA: TGCGCCAGCAGCCAAGATTGGCGGGGCACTGAAGCTTTCTTT
J gene: TRBJ2-7; D gene: NA; V gene: TRBV10-3; clone size: NA; CDR3 protein: CAISESSDAGTEQYF; CDR3 DNA: TGTGCCATCAGTGAGTCGAGCGATGCCGGGACCGAGCAGTACTTC
J gene: TRBJ2-2; D gene: TRBD1; V gene: TRBV29-1; clone size: NA; CDR3 protein: CSVLGVGGSSTGELFF; CDR3 DNA: TGCAGCGTGCTAGGCGTAGGGGGCTCGAGCACCGGGGAGCTGTTTTTT
J gene: TRBJ2-3; D gene: NA; V gene: TRBV6-5; clone size: once; CDR3 protein: CASVGQRTQYF; CDR3 DNA: TGTGCCAGCGTGGGCCAACGTACGCAGTATTTT
J gene: TRBJ1-5; D gene: TRBD1; V gene: TRBV28; clone size: NA; CDR3 protein: CASRLGTGERSNQPQHF; CDR3 DNA: TGTGCCAGCAGACTCGGGACAGGGGAGAGGAGCAATCAGCCCCAGCATTTT
J gene: TRBJ2-5; D gene: TRBD2; V gene: TRBV20-1; clone size: NA; CDR3 protein: CSGEGVKTQYF; CDR3 DNA: TGCAGTGGGGAGGGAGTTAAGACCCAGTACTTC
J gene: TRBJ2-7; D gene: TRBD1; V gene: TRBV28; clone size: NA; CDR3 protein: CASSLPSRDSIIYEQYF; CDR3 DNA: TGTGCCAGCAGTTTGCCAAGCCGGGACAGCATTATATACGAGCAGTACTTC
J gene: TRBJ2-2; D gene: NA; V gene: TRBV2; clone size: once; CDR3 protein: CASSLPGGTRAGELFF; CDR3 DNA: TGTGCCAGCAGTCTACCCGGCGGGACTCGGGCCGGGGAGCTGTTTTTT
J gene: TRBJ2-5; D gene: TRBD1; V gene: TRBV7-2; clone size: NA; CDR3 protein: CASSLGDRDQETQYF; CDR3 DNA: TGTGCCAGCAGCTTAGGGGACAGGGACCAAGAGACCCAGTACTTC
J gene: TRBJ2-7; D gene: NA; V gene: TRBV10-3; clone size: NA; CDR3 protein: CAATGDYSYEQYF; CDR3 DNA: TGTGCCGCCACGGGAGACTACTCCTACGAGCAGTACTTC
J gene: TRBJ1-1; D gene: TRBD1; V gene: TRBV6-5; clone size: NA; CDR3 protein: CASSYSTGGAIKAFF; CDR3 DNA: TGTGCCAGCAGTTACTCGACAGGGGGCGCGATAAAAGCTTTCTTT
J gene: TRBJ2-7; D gene: NA; V gene: TRBV7-9; clone size: once; CDR3 protein: CASSLSTDYEQYF; CDR3 DNA: TGTGCCAGCAGCTTATCGACGGATTACGAGCAGTACTTC
J gene: TRBJ2-5; D gene: NA; V gene: TRBV15; clone size: NA; CDR3 protein: CATSRDRDGSTQETQYF; CDR3 DNA: TGTGCCACCAGCAGAGATCGGGACGGGAGCACACAAGAGACCCAGTACTTC
J gene: TRBJ2-1; D gene: NA; V gene: TRBV15; clone size: NA; CDR3 protein: CATSRDKGGSFSYNEQFF; CDR3 DNA: TGTGCCACCAGCAGAGATAAGGGGGGATCCTTCTCCTACAATGAGCAGTTCTTC
J gene: TRBJ2-4; D gene: TRBD2; V gene: TRBV28; clone size: NA; CDR3 protein: CATLLAGGDIQYF; CDR3 DNA: TGTGCCACCCTTCTAGCGGGGGGAGACATTCAGTACTTC
J gene: TRBJ1-1; D gene: NA; V gene: TRBV28; clone size: NA; CDR3 protein: CASSLQGRYTEAFF; CDR3 DNA: TGTGCCAGCAGTTTACAGGGTCGGTACACTGAAGCTTTCTTT
J gene: TRBJ1-1; D gene: NA; V gene: TRBV11-2; clone size: NA; CDR3 protein: CASSLVAGADTEAFF; CDR3 DNA: TGTGCCAGCAGCTTAGTGGCGGGGGCGGACACTGAAGCTTTCTTT
J gene: TRBJ1-1; D gene: NA; V gene: TRBV7-9; clone size: NA; CDR3 protein: CASSLDNSNTEAFF; CDR3 DNA: TGTGCCAGCAGCTTAGACAACTCGAACACTGAAGCTTTCTTT
J gene: TRBJ1-4; D gene: NA; V gene: TRBV27; clone size: NA; CDR3 protein: CASRVGLGNEKLFF; CDR3 DNA: TGTGCCAGCAGAGTTGGCCTTGGCAATGAAAAACTGTTTTTT
J gene: TRBJ2-1; D gene: TRBD2; V gene: TRBV4-3; clone size: NA; CDR3 protein: CASSQEPSGRSYNEQFF; CDR3 DNA: TGCGCCAGCAGCCAGGAACCTAGCGGGCGCTCCTACAATGAGCAGTTCTTC
J gene: TRBJ1-2; D gene: NA; V gene: TRBV5-4; clone size: NA; CDR3 protein: CASSLERAVYGYTF; CDR3 DNA: TGTGCCAGCAGCTTGGAGAGGGCAGTCTATGGCTACACCTTC
J gene: TRBJ2-1; D gene: NA; V gene: TRBV11-2; clone size: NA; CDR3 protein: CASSSGLERVYNEQFF; CDR3 DNA: TGTGCCAGCAGCTCTGGTCTCGAAAGGGTCTACAATGAGCAGTTCTTC
J gene: TRBJ1-2; D gene: TRBD1; V gene: TRBV7-9; clone size: NA; CDR3 protein: CASSLTGVGYTF; CDR3 DNA: TGTGCCAGCAGCTTAACAGGGGTTGGCTACACCTTC
J gene: TRBJ2-3; D gene: NA; V gene: TRBV9; clone size: NA; CDR3 protein: CASSVSLAQDTDTQYF; CDR3 DNA: TGTGCCAGCAGCGTTTCGCTAGCCCAAGACACAGATACGCAGTATTTT
J gene: TRBJ2-7; D gene: TRBD2; V gene: TRBV6-1; clone size: few; CDR3 protein: CASSEAPSGSYEQYF; CDR3 DNA: TGTGCCAGCAGTGAAGCGCCTAGCGGGAGTTACGAGCAGTACTTC
J gene: TRBJ2-7; D gene: TRBD1; V gene: TRBV7-2; clone size: NA; CDR3 protein: CASSLAGTGPYEQYF; CDR3 DNA: TGTGCCAGCAGCTTAGCCGGGACAGGTCCCTACGAGCAGTACTTC
J gene: TRBJ2-1; D gene: NA; V gene: TRBV4-3; clone size: NA; CDR3 protein: CASSQDRARASYNEQFF; CDR3 DNA: TGCGCCAGCAGCCAAGATCGGGCCCGCGCCTCCTACAATGAGCAGTTCTTC
J gene: TRBJ2-1; D gene: NA; V gene: TRBV7-2; clone size: NA; CDR3 protein: CASSPGSFSYNEQFF; CDR3 DNA: TGTGCCAGCAGCCCCGGGAGTTTCTCCTACAATGAGCAGTTCTTC
J gene: TRBJ2-2; D gene: TRBD2; V gene: TRBV5-6; clone size: NA; CDR3 protein: CASSLRTSGTGELFF; CDR3 DNA: TGTGCCAGCAGCTTGCGGACTAGCGGGACGGGGGAGCTGTTTTTT